Following are 13 T cell receptor beta chains from one sample sequenced in a study of T cell changes during pregnancy in multiple sclerosis. Some clones are missing from TCRdb's copy, which holds only in-frame ones; the method was immunoSEQ multiplex PCR. Seen here are around 30,000 clones, approximately 90% observed once, and the top ten hold around 4%. The sample here was CD8+ T cells from peripheral blood mononuclear cells, taken in the second trimester of pregnancy. These TCRs come from a female donor with multiple sclerosis, enrolled in a pregnancy study.

The chain links TRBV15 to TRBJ1-2, with a weak D call TRBD1 (6 bases). V was cut by 0 bases and J by 6 bases, with 17 bases left in between. CDR3 length: 16 residues. CDR1 and CDR2 (germline): LNHNV, YYDKDF (reference sequence). The CDR3 protein is CATSRDWLDRWNGYTF. CDR3 DNA: TGTGCCACCAGCAGAGATTGGTTGGACAGATGGAATGGCTACACCTTC.

The J gene is TRBJ1-5, the V gene TRBV28, with TRBD1 identical over 10 bases. The CDR3 sequence is 18 residues long. Germline lookup yields CDR1 MDHEN and CDR2 SYDVKM. J gave up 0 bases and V 6 bases, and 11 bases lay outside the gene matches. Here the CDR3 reads CASSHGDRGVHSNQPQHF. In nucleotides, the CDR3 is TGTGCCAGCAGCCATGGGGACAGGGGAGTTCATAGCAATCAGCCCCAGCATTTT.

The CDR3 protein is CASSYTGEETQYF. The CDR3 DNA reads TGTGCCAGCAGTTACACAGGGGAAGAGACCCAGTACTTC. The chain couples TRBV6-5 to TRBJ2-5; 7 nucleotides match TRBD1. J lost 3 bases, V lost 2 bases, and 0 bases had no gene match. Germline lookup yields CDR1 MNHEY and CDR2 SVGAGI. The CDR3 length is 13 residues.

The rearrangement links TRBV5-1 to TRBJ1-5, with 8 bases matching TRBD1. CDR3 length equals 16 residues. From germline, CDR1 is SGHRS and CDR2 YFSETQ. J lost 8 bases, V lost 4 bases, and 14 bases had no gene match. CDR3: CASSARDQGARKPQHF. DNA of the CDR3: TGCGCCAGCAGCGCGAGGGATCAGGGGGCTCGAAAGCCCCAGCATTTT.

The chain links TRBV19 to TRBJ2-5, with 11 bases matching TRBD2. Trimming removed 4 bases from V and 2 bases from J; junction bases left unmatched: 9. The CDR3 has 17 residues. In germline, CDR1 is LNHDA, CDR2 SQIVND (reference sequence). CDR3 sequence reads: CASSTELAGGAQETQYF. The CDR3 DNA reads TGTGCCAGTAGTACCGAATTAGCGGGAGGGGCTCAAGAGACCCAGTACTTC.

Remarks on this clone: Other nucleotide sequences in the sample specify the same CDR3. The chain is built from TRBV5-4 and TRBJ2-7; 8 bases match TRBD2. This CDR3 spans 14 amino acids. The J segment lost 10 bases and the V segment lost 4 bases, leaving 13 bases of the junction unmatched. Per germline, CDR1 SGHNT and CDR2 YYREEE (reference sequence). The chain's CDR3 is CASSGDRSGGTQYF. DNA for the CDR3: TGTGCCAGCAGCGGCGATCGCAGCGGGGGTACCCAGTACTTC. Looking up the rest from reference TRBV5-4 and TRBJ2-7 gives the full variable domain: ETGVTQSPTHLIKTRGQQVTLRCSSQSGHNTVSWYQQALGQGPQFIFQYYREEENGRGNFPPRFSGLQFPNYSSELNVNALELDDSALYLCASSGDRSGGTQYFGPGTRLTVT.

The rearrangement links TRBV4-1 to TRBJ2-5; D might be TRBD2 (5 bases). CDR1 is MGHRA and CDR2 is YSYEKL in the germline V gene. Trimming cost V 3 bases and J 5 bases, with 13 bases left between them. The CDR3 sequence is 14 residues long. CDR3: CASSHGGNSETQYF. In nucleotides, the CDR3 is TGCGCCAGCAGCCACGGAGGCAATAGCGAGACCCAGTACTTC.

This rearrangement joins TRBV5-5 to TRBJ1-1, with TRBD1 matching over 8 bases. With 6 bases clipped from V and 2 bases from J, the junction kept 12 bases outside the gene matches. The CDR3 consists of 16 residues. From germline, CDR1 is SGHKS and CDR2 YYEKEE (reference sequence). The DNA of the CDR3 is TGTGCCAGCACCCCGGGACAGGATTACCTCAACACTGAAGCTTTCTTT. Its translation: CASTPGQDYLNTEAFF. Filled out from reference TRBV5-5 and TRBJ1-1, the complete variable domain reads DAGVTQSPTHLIKTRGQQVTLRCSPISGHKSVSWYQQVLGQGPQFIFQYYEKEERGRGNFPDRFSARQFPNYSSELNVNALLLGDSALYLCASTPGQDYLNTEAFFGQGTRLTVV.

V is TRBV28 and J is TRBJ2-3; 8 nucleotides agree with TRBD2. Trimming cost V 6 bases and J 4 bases; bases outside gene matches: 6. This CDR3 spans 14 amino acids. The germline V gene encodes CDR1 MDHEN and CDR2 SYDVKM. CDR3 DNA: TGTGCCAGCAGGTGGGAACTAGCGGCAGATACGCAGTATTTT. This sequence encodes CASRWELAADTQYF.

This clone was recorded only once. V is TRBV5-1 and J is TRBJ2-1, with 11 positions matching TRBD1. V lost 4 bases and J lost 0; bases outside the gene matches: 9. CDR1 is SGHRS and CDR2 is YFSETQ in the germline V gene. CDR3 size: 18 residues. The chain's CDR3 is CASSLPGQGASSYNEQFF. In DNA form, the CDR3 reads TGCGCCAGCAGCCTACCTGGACAGGGGGCGAGCTCCTACAATGAGCAGTTCTTC.

J is TRBJ2-7 and V is TRBV19; 7 bases fit TRBD1. Germline V gene sequence: CDR1 LNHDA, CDR2 SQIVND (reference sequence). There are 15 residues in the CDR3. V shed 0 bases and J 3 bases; nucleotides not matched to a gene: 5. CDR3 in DNA: TGTGCCAGTAGTATAGAGACGGGACAGCTCTACGAGCAGTACTTC. Its protein is CASSIETGQLYEQYF.

This rearrangement joins TRBV25-1 to TRBJ2-7, with 8 bases aligning to TRBD2. CDR3 size: 14 residues. V dropped 4 bases and J dropped 7; count of bases not matched to a gene: 9. CDR1 MGHDK and CDR2 SYGVNS come from the germline V gene. The CDR3 sequence: CASSASGVAGEQYF. CDR3 coding DNA: TGTGCCAGCAGTGCCAGTGGGGTAGCGGGGGAGCAGTACTTC.

V usage is TRBV4-2 and J usage is TRBJ1-1, with D possibly TRBD1 on 5 matching bases. The V gene's germline CDR1 is LGHNA and CDR2 YNFKEQ. The CDR3 runs to 16 residues. Trimming removed 0 bases at V and 1 base at J, with 12 bases between. CDR3 in DNA: TGTGCCAGCAGCCAAGATCCAGGGCAGCCGAACACTGAAGCTTTCTTT. Amino acids: CASSQDPGQPNTEAFF.